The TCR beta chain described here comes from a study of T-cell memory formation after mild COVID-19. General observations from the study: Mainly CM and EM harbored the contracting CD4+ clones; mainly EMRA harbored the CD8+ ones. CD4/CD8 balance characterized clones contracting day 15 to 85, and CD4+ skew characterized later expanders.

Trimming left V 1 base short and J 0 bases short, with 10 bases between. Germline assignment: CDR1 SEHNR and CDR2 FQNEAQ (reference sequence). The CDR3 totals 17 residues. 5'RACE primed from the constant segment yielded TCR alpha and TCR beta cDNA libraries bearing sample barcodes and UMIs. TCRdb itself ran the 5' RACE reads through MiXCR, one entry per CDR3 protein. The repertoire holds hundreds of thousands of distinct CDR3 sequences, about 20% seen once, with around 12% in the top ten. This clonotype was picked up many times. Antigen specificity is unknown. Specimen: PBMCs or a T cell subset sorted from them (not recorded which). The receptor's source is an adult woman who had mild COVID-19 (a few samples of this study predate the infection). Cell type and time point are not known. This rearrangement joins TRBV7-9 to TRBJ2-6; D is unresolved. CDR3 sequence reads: CASSLDVGHSGANVLTF. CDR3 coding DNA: TGTGCCAGCAGCTTAGATGTCGGTCACTCTGGGGCCAACGTCCTGACTTTC.